Presented here are 26 T cell receptor beta chains from one specimen sequenced in a study of blood T cell repertoires in COVID-19. Sequencing used immunoSEQ multiplex PCR; TCRdb keeps in-frame clones, though not all of them. The sample has over 350,000 clones, around nine tenths seen once; the top ten hold approximately 9.3%. Input material: PBMCs or T cells enriched from blood (not recorded which). These receptors were taken from a woman in her forties or fifties who had recovered from COVID-19.

This clone was seen only a few times. This rearrangement joins TRBV25-1 to TRBJ2-7, with a possible D match to TRBD2 (6 bases). CDR3 length: 14 amino acids. The germline V gene encodes CDR1 MGHDK and CDR2 SYGVNS. V lost 4 bases and J 2 bases, leaving 12 bases between the germline ends. The CDR3 DNA follows: TGTGCCAGCAGTGGGGGAGGTGGGACCTACGAGCAGTACTTC. This encodes CASSGGGGTYEQYF.

The chain recombines TRBV19 with TRBJ2-7; weak D call: TRBD2 (6 bases). Germline-derived CDR1 and CDR2 are LNHDA and SQIVND (reference sequence). Trimming cost V 5 bases and J 1 base, with 9 bases left between them. The CDR3 is made up of 13 amino acids. The CDR3 nucleotides are TGTGCCAGTAGTCCCGGAGGGTCCTACGAGCAGTACTTC. Its protein product is CASSPGGSYEQYF.

The chain uses TRBV7-9 and TRBJ2-1; a possible D gene is TRBD1 (5 bases). Germline CDR1 and CDR2: SEHNR and FQNEAQ (reference sequence). The V end was cut by 2 bases, the J end by 7 bases, with 12 bases between. The CDR3 has 14 amino acids. CDR3 amino acids: CASSLLFSGNEQFF. In DNA form, the CDR3 reads TGTGCCAGCAGCTTACTTTTCTCAGGGAATGAGCAGTTCTTC.

V is TRBV29-1 and J is TRBJ2-7; perhaps TRBD1 as D (6 bases). This CDR3 contains 14 residues. Trimming took off 1 base at V and 5 bases at J, with 15 bases between the two ends. Germline lookup yields CDR1 SQVTM and CDR2 ANQGSEA. The CDR3 loop reads CSVEGLDSPDEQYF. DNA for the CDR3: TGCAGCGTTGAAGGCTTGGACAGCCCCGACGAGCAGTACTTC.

The V and J genes are TRBV19 and TRBJ1-5; maybe TRBD1 (6 bases). There are 14 residues in the CDR3. Trimming left V 7 bases short and J 5 bases short, with 15 bases between. Germline loops: CDR1 LNHDA, CDR2 SQIVND (reference sequence). The CDR3 nucleotides are TGTGCCAGTAACCTCGGGACATCTGATCAGCCCCAGCATTTT. Translated, it gives CASNLGTSDQPQHF.

The chain couples TRBV28 to TRBJ2-2; D possibly corresponds to TRBD1 (6 bases). Trimming stripped 3 bases from V and 0 bases from J, with 17 bases between. Looked up from germline, CDR1 is MDHEN and CDR2 is SYDVKM. The CDR3 loop spans 18 amino acids. The CDR3 coding sequence is TGTGCCAGCAGTTTTAGGGTTATGGACAGTTCGAACACCGGGGAGCTGTTTTTT. It yields the protein CASSFRVMDSSNTGELFF.

This clone was seen just once. The chain recombines TRBV4-1 with TRBJ1-5; 9 bases match TRBD1. V trimming: 1 base; J trimming: 6 bases; junction bases outside the gene matches: 7. The CDR3 is 16 residues long. Germline V gene lookup returns CDR1 MGHRA and CDR2 YSYEKL. The CDR3 reads CASSQAGTGMSQPQHF. The CDR3 DNA sequence: TGCGCCAGCAGCCAAGCCGGGACAGGGATGTCTCAGCCCCAGCATTTT.

The CDR3 spells CASSYTPTGNSPLHF. The CDR3 region has the DNA TGTGCCAGCAGTTACACCCCCACAGGGAATTCACCCCTCCACTTT. V gene TRBV6-5 combines with J gene TRBJ1-6; possibly TRBD1 for D (6 bases). CDR1 and CDR2 from the germline V gene are MNHEY and SVGAGI. Trimming removed 2 bases at V and 7 bases at J, with 12 bases between. The CDR3 covers 15 residues.

This chain links TRBV11-1 with TRBJ2-2; D call uncertain. V gave up 7 bases and J gave up 4 bases, with 7 bases separating them. This CDR3 spans 12 amino acids. Germline lookup yields CDR1 SGHAT and CDR2 FQDESV (reference sequence). CDR3 residues: CASKRVTGELFF. The CDR3 region has the DNA TGTGCCAGCAAACGGGTCACCGGGGAGCTGTTTTTT.

The V call is TRBV4-1, the J call TRBJ1-4; 9 nucleotides match TRBD1. The CDR3 contains 15 residues. Per germline, CDR1 MGHRA and CDR2 YSYEKL. V trimming: 2 bases; J trimming: 7 bases; junction bases outside the gene matches: 5. CDR3 sequence: CASSQTTGGSEKLFF. CDR3 bases: TGCGCCAGCAGCCAAACGACAGGGGGTAGTGAAAAACTGTTTTTT.

The V call is TRBV5-1, the J call TRBJ2-7; 8 bases are shared with TRBD2. The CDR3 runs 15 residues. Trimming took 0 bases from V and 2 from J; bases not matched to a gene: 4. The V gene's germline CDR1 is SGHRS and CDR2 YFSETQ. CDR3 loop: CASSLAPGGAYEQYF. CDR3 DNA: TGCGCCAGCAGCTTGGCCCCCGGGGGGGCCTACGAGCAGTACTTC.

About this clone itself: One end of the junction is discordant with germline, which a read error may explain. The chain joins TRBV2 to TRBJ1-2; a weak D match, TRBD1 (6 bases). Germline V gene data show CDR1 as SNHLY and CDR2 as FYNNEI. The CDR3 sequence is 17 residues long. The CDR3 sequence is CARREPDSVNWDGRYTF. The CDR3 DNA is TGTGCCCGCAGGGAGCCGGACAGTGTAAACTGGGATGGACGGTACACCTTC.

In DNA form, the CDR3 reads TGCAGCGTTGAAGGACAGGGCTACAATGAGCAGTTCTTC. This encodes CSVEGQGYNEQFF. V usage is TRBV29-1 and J usage is TRBJ2-1, with 7 nucleotides matching TRBD1. The germline V gene has CDR1 SQVTM and CDR2 ANQGSEA. J lost 3 bases, V lost 1 base, and 0 bases had no gene match. There are 13 residues in the CDR3.

DNA of the CDR3: TGTGCCAGTAGTCAAGGGGTTTGGGCAGATACGCAGTATTTT. It yields the protein CASSQGVWADTQYF. The chain recombines TRBV19 with TRBJ2-3; TRBD1 is a possible D gene (5 bases). The CDR3 length is 14 residues. Germline lookup yields CDR1 LNHDA and CDR2 SQIVND (reference sequence). The V and J ends lost 5 bases and 4 bases respectively, with 13 bases between them.

The chain couples TRBV28 to TRBJ1-3, with 8 bases lining up with TRBD1. V gave up 5 bases and J gave up 2 bases; unmatched junction bases: 14. Germline lookup yields CDR1 MDHEN and CDR2 SYDVKM. CDR3 length: 18 amino acids. The chain's CDR3 is CASSLPPGAGGPGNTIYF. As DNA, the CDR3 is TGTGCCAGCAGTCTCCCTCCGGGGGCAGGGGGCCCTGGAAACACCATATATTTT.

V usage is TRBV3-1 (or the pseudogene TRBV3-2) and J usage is TRBJ1-1; a weak D match, TRBD1 (5 bases). Germline CDR1 and CDR2: LGHDT and YNNKEL (reference sequence). V was trimmed by 1 base and J by 7 bases, leaving 10 bases between them. The CDR3 is 13 residues long. This CDR3 is CASSQGVRGEAFF. The CDR3 DNA sequence: TGTGCCAGCAGCCAAGGAGTAAGGGGTGAAGCTTTCTTT.

The V and J genes are TRBV5-1 and TRBJ1-2; a weak D match, TRBD1 (5 bases). Germline assignment: CDR1 SGHRS and CDR2 YFSETQ. V gave up 4 bases and J gave up 6 bases, with 16 bases separating them. The CDR3 has 14 amino acids. The CDR3 nucleotides are TGCGCCAGCAGCCTGGTGGGGCCGGCAGATGGCTACACCTTC. It codes for CASSLVGPADGYTF.

The chain is built from TRBV18 and TRBJ2-7; tentative D call: TRBD2 (6 bases). Germline V gene sequence: CDR1 KGHSH, CDR2 LQKENI. V was trimmed by 0 bases and J by 6 bases, leaving 12 bases between them. CDR3 length: 14 residues. The CDR3 sequence is CASSPPTKTSEQYF. CDR3 DNA: TGTGCCAGCTCACCACCTACGAAGACTAGCGAGCAGTACTTC.

DNA for the CDR3: TGTGCCAGCAGTGAATGGGAAGCCAGGGCGGGCAATCAGCCCCAGCATTTT. It encodes CASSEWEARAGNQPQHF. The V gene is TRBV6-1, the J gene TRBJ1-5, with a tentative D call TRBD1 (5 bases). This CDR3 has 17 residues. Per germline, CDR1 MNHNS and CDR2 SASEGT. Between the trimmed V and J ends, which lost 2 bases and 2 bases, there was a span of 16 bases.

V usage is TRBV14 and J usage is TRBJ1-1, with TRBD1 matching 8 bases. In germline, CDR1 is SGHDN, CDR2 FVKESK. The CDR3 has 15 residues. V lost 5 bases, J lost 0 bases, and 5 bases stayed unmatched. The CDR3 sequence is CASSFGTGLNTEAFF. CDR3 bases: TGTGCCAGCAGCTTCGGGACAGGCTTGAACACTGAAGCTTTCTTT.

V and J are TRBV5-1 and TRBJ1-3; TRBD1 matches 7 bases. V shed 3 bases and J 3 bases; nucleotides not matched to a gene: 3. Germline V gives CDR1 SGHRS, CDR2 YFSETQ. The CDR3 consists of 14 residues. CDR3 coding DNA: TGCGCCAGCAGCTCTGGGACAGTTGGAAACACCATATATTTT. Amino acid sequence: CASSSGTVGNTIYF.

The rearrangement uses TRBV25-1 and TRBJ2-7; tentative D call: TRBD2 (5 bases). The CDR3 is 15 residues long. From germline, CDR1 is MGHDK and CDR2 SYGVNS. The V gene lost 3 bases and the J gene lost 2 bases, with 14 bases spanning the gap. The DNA for the CDR3 is TGTGCCAGCAGTGATACAGCCGGGGAAGCCTACGAGCAGTACTTC. This translates into CASSDTAGEAYEQYF.

The rearrangement links TRBV2 to TRBJ2-3, with D possibly being TRBD1 (6 bases). Trimming left V 5 bases short and J 1 base short, with 13 bases between. Germline CDR1 reads SNHLY; CDR2 reads FYNNEI. This CDR3 spans 15 amino acids. This CDR3 is CASSKGVLGTDTQYF. The CDR3 DNA follows: TGTGCCAGCAGTAAGGGGGTACTGGGCACAGATACGCAGTATTTT.

V gene TRBV5-1 combines with J gene TRBJ1-1, with a possible D match to TRBD1 (5 bases). The V end lost 2 bases, the J end lost 0 bases, and 11 bases lay between the germline ends. There are 15 residues in the CDR3. Germline CDR1 reads SGHRS; CDR2 reads YFSETQ. The CDR3 region is CASSLGALMNTEAFF. In DNA form, the CDR3 reads TGCGCCAGCAGCTTAGGGGCTCTCATGAACACTGAAGCTTTCTTT.

The genes are TRBV19 and TRBJ2-7; 13 nucleotides line up with TRBD2. V gave up 3 bases and J gave up 0 bases; unmatched junction bases: 2. CDR3 length: 16 residues. The V gene's germline CDR1 is LNHDA and CDR2 SQIVND (reference sequence). CDR3 sequence reads: CASSMWTSGGSYEQYF. DNA for the CDR3: TGTGCCAGTAGTATGTGGACTAGCGGGGGCTCCTACGAGCAGTACTTC.

This clone occurred once. This chain connects TRBV11-1 to TRBJ1-4; D uncertain. Germline assignment: CDR1 SGHAT and CDR2 FQDESV (reference sequence). Trimming pared 5 bases from V and 0 bases from J, leaving 13 bases between. The CDR3 covers 16 residues. The CDR3 sequence: CASSGLRTATNEKLFF. DNA of the CDR3: TGTGCCAGCAGCGGACTCAGGACGGCAACTAATGAAAAACTGTTTTTT.